This T cell receptor (beta chain) was recovered during a study of T cells after yellow fever vaccination. Study at large: Preparation of the low-cell-number fractions used SMART-Seq v4 Ultra Low Input.

Overall study findings and caveats: Detected again after the booster were most primary-vaccination clones, at 95% to 96% CD4 and roughly 88% CD8.

CDR3 length: 14 residues. Germline CDR1 MNHEY, CDR2 SMNVEV (reference sequence). Trimming cost V 5 bases and J 4 bases, with 14 bases left between them. Generation of TCR cDNA used 5'RACE template switching (which added a universal primer site and UMIs). Each CDR3 protein gets one entry after TCRdb re-called the 5' RACE reads with MiXCR. The table has 400,000 or so distinct CDR3 sequences, roughly a sixth seen once; the top ten hold 15% to 20%. About this clonotype: Its antigen remains unknown.

The material was PBMCs, obtained before the yellow fever booster vaccination. This receptor was identified in a man aged 18 to 29 who received the YFV17D yellow fever vaccine. V usage is TRBV27 and J usage is TRBJ1-2; TRBD1 is a possible D gene (5 bases). In DNA form, the CDR3 reads TGTGCCAGCAGTGGGGGACTAAGGGGCTATGGCTACACCTTC. It translates to CASSGGLRGYGYTF.